This TCR beta chain was sequenced during a study of blood T cell repertoires in COVID-19. Whole-study context: Samples of COVID-19 (acute and convalescent) were obtained from the United States, Italy and Spain.

Profiled with immunoSEQ multiplex PCR; TCRdb holds only in-frame clones, not every one. The data hold fewer than 350,000 clones, with roughly 89% observed a single time. The CDR3 consists of 15 residues. Looked up from germline, CDR1 is MDHEN and CDR2 is SYDVKM. V lost 3 bases, J lost 6 bases, and 15 bases lay in between. Across about two dozen US areas, participants ranged in age from about 18 to 100 years. Membership in each cohort depended on participant-reported clinical history. Cohort 3 recovery required two negative PCRs, clearance, or symptom resolution. This chain uses TRBV28 with TRBJ1-5, with no clear D. This TCR was sampled from a man in his sixties who had recovered from COVID-19. Sequencing input: PBMCs or T cells enriched from blood (not recorded which). The DNA of the CDR3 is TGTGCCAGCAGTTTTAAGATAGGAGGGTTTCAGCCCCAGCATTTT. This gives the protein CASSFKIGGFQPQHF.